Reported below is one T cell receptor (beta chain). The antigen is unknown. This sample was included in a study of T cell repertoires in cytomegalovirus infection. TCRdb reprocessed the reads via MiXCR and lists one record per CDR3 protein. The sample holds 650,000 to 900,000 distinct CDR3 sequences, just under 30% seen once. Germline V gene data show CDR1 as LNHDA and CDR2 as SQIVND (reference sequence). The V segment lost 6 bases and the J segment 2 bases; nucleotides outside the gene matches: 5. The CDR3 covers 14 residues. This receptor was obtained from a human donor in good health (CMV status not recorded). Some clones in this sample may be carry-over from other donors' samples. The J gene is TRBJ2-7, the V gene TRBV19; 9 nucleotides agree with TRBD2. Specimen: cultured CD8+ T cells from PBMCs, collected from culture after CMV antigen stimulation. CDR3 DNA sequence: TGTGCCAGTAGCCGGACTAGCGTAGCCTACGAGCAGTACTTC. As protein: CASSRTSVAYEQYF.